This T cell receptor (beta chain) was captured in a study of cytomegalovirus exposure and HLA in healthy donors. The PCR employed 60 Vbeta primers together with 13 Jbeta primers. The protocol was immunoSEQ multiplex PCR, while the TCRdb copy is restricted to in-frame clones and leaves out a portion. The sample lists 97,000 or so clones, more than 60% occurring once. General study points: At a 0.05 false discovery rate, a later analysis found around 17,000 TCR beta sequences to be associated with HLA alleles.

Donors were ostensibly healthy at sampling, although undocumented immune exposures were probable. On this clone: The antigen is unknown.

The TCR was taken from a man aged 50 or older in good health and CMV-seronegative. Sequenced sample: PBMCs.

The CDR3 DNA sequence: TGCGCCAGCAGCCCACGGGACAGGGGCGGCGGGGAGCAGTTCTTC. Its translation: CASSPRDRGGGEQFF. The chain has TRBV5-1 and TRBJ2-1; 10 nucleotides agree with TRBD1. Germline loops: CDR1 SGHRS, CDR2 YFSETQ. The V gene end was trimmed by 4 bases and the J gene end by 10 bases; junction bases not matched to a gene: 11. There are 15 residues in the CDR3.